This TCR beta chain was sequenced in a study of OX40 agonist ivuxolimab in advanced cancers. Overall study: The patients got ivuxolimab, which is an agonistic anti-OX40 (CD134) antibody. Two patients with cutaneous melanoma and one with hepatocellular carcinoma, three in total, showed partial responses.

The CDR3 runs 10 residues. Trimming shortened V by 8 bases and J by 6 bases, and 8 bases separated the two germline ends. The V gene's germline CDR1 is MNHNY and CDR2 SVGAGI (reference sequence). Clones were sequenced by immunoSEQ multiplex PCR, and TCRdb holds only the in-frame ones, with some missing. In the table there are around 71,000 clones, 85% to 90% of which are singletons. This clone was picked up one time. This clonotype was obtained from an adult with an advanced solid tumor such as melanoma, head and neck, liver or kidney cancer. The V call is TRBV6-6, the J call TRBJ2-7; D remains unclear. Material: CD4+ or CD8+ T cells sorted from blood, obtained in a trial of the OX40 agonist ivuxolimab. The CDR3 is CASLGTEQYF. CDR3 in DNA: TGTGCCAGCCTGGGAACCGAGCAGTACTTC.